Below are 15 T cell receptor beta chains sequenced from a single sample in a study of control samples from healthy donors and cancer patients. Here immunoSEQ multiplex PCR was the method, and the copy in TCRdb shows in-frame clones only, minus some. The table records approximately 71,000 clones, 89% of them present only once. The source material was PBMCs. The receptors stem from a man aged 55-75 years with lung cancer.

The chain recombines TRBV5-1 with TRBJ1-1; D not certain. Germline CDR1 is SGHRS and CDR2 is YFSETQ. V lost 5 bases to trimming and J lost 0 bases, with 14 bases between them. This CDR3 spans 15 amino acids. The chain's CDR3 is CASRDSSRMNTEAFF. CDR3 bases: TGCGCCAGCAGAGATTCCTCACGGATGAACACTGAAGCTTTCTTT.

The CDR3 loop reads CASSLVGVRTFTDTQYF. The CDR3 DNA reads TGCGCCAGCAGCTTGGTAGGGGTTCGAACTTTCACAGATACGCAGTATTTT. The chain employs TRBV5-1 and TRBJ2-3; D possibly corresponds to TRBD1 (5 bases). Germline CDR1 reads SGHRS; CDR2 reads YFSETQ. The CDR3 consists of 17 residues. Trimming shortened V by 0 bases and J by 2 bases, and 16 bases separated the two germline ends.

The chain has TRBV6-6 and TRBJ2-3, with 7 bases identical to TRBD2. The germline gives CDR1 MNHNY, CDR2 SVGAGI (reference sequence). With 6 bases clipped from V and 0 bases from J, the junction kept 18 bases outside the gene matches. The CDR3 extends over 19 amino acids. CDR3 sequence (DNA): TGTGCCAGCAGCTCCGGACTAGGTTTGATGAGAGGGAGCACAGATACGCAGTATTTT. Translating it yields CASSSGLGLMRGSTDTQYF.

The chain employs TRBV7-2 and TRBJ1-2; no clear D. Germline-derived CDR1 and CDR2 are SGHTA and FQGNSA. The CDR3 consists of 13 residues. V lost 5 bases to trimming and J lost 0 bases, with 7 bases between them. The CDR3: CASSTEPNYGYTF. CDR3 nucleotide sequence: TGTGCCAGCAGCACAGAGCCTAACTATGGCTACACCTTC. Full variable domain (outside the CDR3, taken from reference TRBV7-2 and TRBJ1-2): GAGVSQSPSNKVTEKGKDVELRCDPISGHTALYWYRQSLGQGLEFLIYFQGNSAPDKSGLPSDRFSAERTGGSVSTLTIQRTQQEDSAVYLCASSTEPNYGYTFGSGTRLTVV.

The sample holds one count of this clone. J is TRBJ2-1 and V is TRBV2; D may correspond to TRBD1 or TRBD2 (5 bases each). V was clipped by 10 bases and J by 4 bases, with 11 bases between them. The CDR3 consists of 12 residues. Germline loops: CDR1 SNHLY, CDR2 FYNNEI. The CDR3 loop is CAIEEGYNEQFF. The CDR3 DNA sequence: TGTGCCATCGAAGAGGGGTACAATGAGCAGTTCTTC.

The CDR3: CASSRSGIHEQYF. CDR3 bases: TGTGCCAGCAGCCGCTCGGGGATCCACGAGCAGTACTTC. This rearrangement joins TRBV7-9 to TRBJ2-7; D possibly corresponds to TRBD2 (5 bases). Trimming removed 5 bases from V and 5 bases from J, with 13 bases in between. There are 13 residues in the CDR3. Germline V gives CDR1 SEHNR, CDR2 FQNEAQ (reference sequence).

This clone was recorded a few times. Within the sample, other DNA sequences also encode this same CDR3. J is TRBJ1-4 and V is TRBV10-3; D gene ambiguous. The germline V gene has CDR1 ENHRY and CDR2 SYGVKD. The length of the CDR3 is 13 residues. V was shortened by 4 bases and J by 2 bases, with 5 bases between the two germline ends. The CDR3 here is CAISGGTNEKLFF. CDR3 nucleotides: TGTGCCATCAGTGGAGGGACTAATGAAAAACTGTTTTTT.

V is TRBV5-8 and J is TRBJ1-2; TRBD1 might be the D (5 bases). V lost 7 bases and J 7 bases, leaving 20 bases between the germline ends. The CDR3 contains 14 residues. Germline V gives CDR1 SGHTS, CDR2 YDEGEE. CDR3: CASRRGTEVVGYTF. The CDR3 DNA sequence: TGTGCCAGCCGGAGGGGAACCGAAGTAGTTGGCTACACCTTC. Looking up the rest from reference TRBV5-8 and TRBJ1-2 gives the full variable domain: EAGVTQSPTHLIKTRGQQATLRCSPISGHTSVYWYQQALGLGLQFLLWYDEGEERNRGNFPPRFSGRQFPNYSSELNVNALELEDSALYLCASRRGTEVVGYTFGSGTRLTVV.

The table lists this clone with a count of one. This rearrangement joins TRBV6-5 to TRBJ2-7, with D possibly TRBD2 on 6 matching bases. The CDR3 consists of 14 residues. CDR1 is MNHEY and CDR2 is SVGAGI in the germline V gene. Trimming pared 4 bases from V and 2 bases from J, leaving 12 bases between. The CDR3 is CASSSRRGTYEQYV. The CDR3 coding sequence is TGTGCCAGCAGTTCCAGGCGGGGCACCTACGAGCAGTACGTC.

The V call is TRBV6-5, the J call TRBJ2-5; D may be TRBD1 or TRBD2 (5 bases each). Germline V gene data show CDR1 as MNHEY and CDR2 as SVGAGI. The CDR3 is 15 amino acids. The V and J ends lost 7 bases and 4 bases respectively, with 19 bases between them. Here the CDR3 reads CASISLRDVLETQYF. In DNA, the CDR3 is TGTGCCAGCATAAGTCTAAGGGACGTTCTAGAGACCCAGTACTTC.

This chain joins TRBV24-1 and TRBJ2-2; weak D call: TRBD1 (5 bases). CDR1 is KGHDR, CDR2 SFDVKD, per germline. V lost 0 bases and J lost 4, with 8 bases in between. CDR3 length: 15 amino acids. The CDR3 DNA sequence: TGTGCCACCAGTGATTTGGGGCAGGGCACCGGGGAGCTGTTTTTT. Its protein is CATSDLGQGTGELFF.

The chain has TRBV30 and TRBJ2-7; the D is unclear. Germline V gene data show CDR1 as GTSNPN and CDR2 as SVGIG (reference sequence). Trimming took off 1 base at V and 0 bases at J, with 10 bases between the two ends. This CDR3 is 14 amino acids long. CDR3 residues: CAWSAQTNSYEQYV. The CDR3 nucleotides read TGTGCCTGGAGTGCCCAGACAAACTCCTACGAGCAGTACGTC.

This chain links TRBV12-5 with TRBJ1-2; D is unresolved. The CDR3 is 15 amino acids. Germline lookup yields CDR1 LGHNT and CDR2 FRNRAP. Between the trimmed V and J ends, which lost 0 bases and 3 bases, there was a span of 11 bases. CDR3 in amino acids: CASGLVGLKYYGYTF. The CDR3, as DNA: TGTGCTAGTGGTTTGGTAGGACTGAAGTACTATGGCTACACCTTC.

The rearrangement joins TRBV10-2 to TRBJ1-1, with a tentative D call TRBD1 (5 bases). Germline V CDR1 and CDR2: WSHSY, SAAADI. This CDR3 contains 15 residues. V lost 6 bases, J lost 0 bases, and 14 bases lay in between. CDR3 sequence (DNA): TGCGCCAGCAGACTCCGGGACTTCATGAACACTGAAGCTTTCTTT. Translation: CASRLRDFMNTEAFF.

The chain couples TRBV5-1 to TRBJ1-5; possibly TRBD1 for D (5 bases). The V and J ends lost 5 bases and 1 base respectively, with 7 bases between them. Germline V gene lookup returns CDR1 SGHRS and CDR2 YFSETQ. This CDR3 contains 13 residues. As DNA, the CDR3 is TGCGCCAGCAGGACAGAGAGCAATCAGCCCCAGCATTTT. It yields the protein CASRTESNQPQHF.